These T cell receptor beta chains were read from a single sample in a study of T cell changes during pregnancy in multiple sclerosis. Here immunoSEQ multiplex PCR was the method, and the copy in TCRdb shows in-frame clones only, minus some. The repertoire holds more than 55,000 clones, with around 94% as singletons. The sequencing here drew on peripheral blood, taken in the third trimester of pregnancy. These receptors originate from a female donor with multiple sclerosis, enrolled in a pregnancy study. Each CDR3 is given without its conserved first and last residue. Not every row has a clone size; where given, it reads once, few, many or a size class.

j_call: TRBJ2-1; clone_size: once; v_call: TRBV5-5; cdr3_aa: ASSLDPGGYNEQF
j_call: TRBJ2-7; clone_size: once; v_call: TRBV11-1; cdr3_aa: ASSLAEGYEQY
j_call: TRBJ2-7; clone_size: -; v_call: TRBV2; cdr3_aa: ASSRSPGQGYEQY
j_call: TRBJ1-1; clone_size: -; v_call: TRBV2; cdr3_aa: ASRGQGGTEAF
j_call: TRBJ2-5; clone_size: -; v_call: TRBV5-4; cdr3_aa: ASSPGQSQETQY
j_call: TRBJ1-2; clone_size: -; v_call: TRBV7-8; cdr3_aa: ASSPDRGGSNYGYT
j_call: TRBJ2-2; clone_size: -; v_call: TRBV6-6; cdr3_aa: ASSPSAGELF
j_call: TRBJ1-4; clone_size: -; v_call: TRBV6-1; cdr3_aa: ASSPTGTNEKLF
j_call: TRBJ1-1; clone_size: -; v_call: TRBV27; cdr3_aa: ASSLSTGNYEAF
j_call: TRBJ2-3; clone_size: -; v_call: TRBV9; cdr3_aa: ASSGGGGISTDTQY
j_call: TRBJ2-1; clone_size: once; v_call: TRBV14; cdr3_aa: ASSQDPAGVEQF
j_call: TRBJ2-2; clone_size: -; v_call: TRBV7-9; cdr3_aa: ASSGLLAGGPTGELF
j_call: TRBJ2-3; clone_size: -; v_call: TRBV4-1; cdr3_aa: ASSQGTSGTTDTQY
j_call: TRBJ2-6; clone_size: -; v_call: TRBV15; cdr3_aa: ATSRTGDGANVLT
j_call: TRBJ2-3; clone_size: -; v_call: TRBV19; cdr3_aa: ASSIRVGTGAFDTQY
j_call: TRBJ2-7; clone_size: -; v_call: TRBV28; cdr3_aa: ASSHWRETSYEQY
j_call: TRBJ2-3; clone_size: -; v_call: TRBV10-3; cdr3_aa: AISTSGGHTDTQY
j_call: TRBJ2-2; clone_size: -; v_call: TRBV4-2; cdr3_aa: ASSQEIRSTGELF
j_call: TRBJ2-1; clone_size: -; v_call: TRBV7-6; cdr3_aa: ASSRTASGRPDEQF
j_call: TRBJ1-3; clone_size: -; v_call: TRBV18; cdr3_aa: ASSPGQGFGNTIY
j_call: TRBJ2-4; clone_size: -; v_call: TRBV5-1; cdr3_aa: ASRGTPTVGKNIQY
j_call: TRBJ1-5; clone_size: -; v_call: TRBV10-3; cdr3_aa: AISIDRGSDQPQH
j_call: TRBJ2-7; clone_size: -; v_call: TRBV5-1; cdr3_aa: ASSSNQGAAYEQY
j_call: TRBJ1-2; clone_size: -; v_call: TRBV27; cdr3_aa: ASSLEQGNYGYT
j_call: TRBJ2-1; clone_size: -; v_call: TRBV6-1; cdr3_aa: ASSPSISYNEQF
j_call: TRBJ1-4; clone_size: -; v_call: TRBV28; cdr3_aa: ATHGTADEKLF
j_call: TRBJ2-7; clone_size: -; v_call: TRBV5-1; cdr3_aa: ASSLGLADYEQY
j_call: TRBJ2-7; clone_size: -; v_call: TRBV6-1; cdr3_aa: ASSENPGQGYEQY
j_call: TRBJ2-5; clone_size: -; v_call: TRBV18; cdr3_aa: ASSPAFTTPLQETQY
j_call: TRBJ2-3; clone_size: -; v_call: TRBV7-9; cdr3_aa: ASSLGGRTDTQY
j_call: TRBJ2-2; clone_size: -; v_call: TRBV2; cdr3_aa: ASRARENTGELF
j_call: TRBJ2-7; clone_size: -; v_call: TRBV5-1; cdr3_aa: ASSFWTSGSSYEQY
j_call: TRBJ2-7; clone_size: -; v_call: TRBV30; cdr3_aa: AWSVFPTGGPYEQY
j_call: TRBJ2-7; clone_size: -; v_call: TRBV5-8; cdr3_aa: ASSKGLAGIYEQY
j_call: TRBJ2-3; clone_size: -; v_call: TRBV5-1; cdr3_aa: ASSLGQGSDTQY
j_call: TRBJ2-3; clone_size: -; v_call: TRBV7-2; cdr3_aa: ASSLEGGRTTDTQY
j_call: TRBJ2-7; clone_size: -; v_call: TRBV11-2; cdr3_aa: ASSPLSYEQY
j_call: TRBJ2-2; clone_size: once; v_call: TRBV7-2; cdr3_aa: ASSDRGSGELF
j_call: TRBJ2-6; clone_size: -; v_call: TRBV7-3; cdr3_aa: ASSFLSGSGANVLT
j_call: TRBJ2-7; clone_size: -; v_call: TRBV7-2; cdr3_aa: ASSDAGTGAYEQY
j_call: TRBJ2-7; clone_size: medium-sized; v_call: TRBV5-1; cdr3_aa: ASSAWDSSSYEQY
j_call: TRBJ2-5; clone_size: once; v_call: TRBV7-9; cdr3_aa: ASSLGTVQETQY
j_call: TRBJ2-1; clone_size: once; v_call: TRBV25-1; cdr3_aa: AGSGSTSGISYNEQF
j_call: TRBJ2-7; clone_size: -; v_call: TRBV19; cdr3_aa: ASSIDTGTKSYEQY
j_call: TRBJ2-7; clone_size: -; v_call: TRBV5-5; cdr3_aa: ASSMQTGGDEQY
j_call: TRBJ2-1; clone_size: -; v_call: TRBV19; cdr3_aa: ASSIITGGYNEQF
j_call: TRBJ1-4; clone_size: -; v_call: TRBV7-2; cdr3_aa: ASSLDREDEKLF
j_call: TRBJ1-2; clone_size: -; v_call: TRBV5-4; cdr3_aa: ASSPTSGYGYT
j_call: TRBJ2-1; clone_size: -; v_call: TRBV7-6; cdr3_aa: ASSYRAGRSYNEQF
j_call: TRBJ2-2; clone_size: -; v_call: TRBV7-2; cdr3_aa: ASSLSSGVTGELF
j_call: TRBJ1-3; clone_size: -; v_call: TRBV11-2; cdr3_aa: ASSPGTGLNTIY
j_call: TRBJ2-3; clone_size: -; v_call: TRBV7-2; cdr3_aa: ASSPWGGYETQY
j_call: TRBJ2-7; clone_size: -; v_call: TRBV10-3; cdr3_aa: AIKRTSGTSEQY